The T cell receptor (beta chain) described here comes from a study of CD8 T cells in ankylosing spondylitis. TCRdb called the 5' RACE reads again in MiXCR, with one record for every CDR3 protein. The profile shows 200,000 to 300,000 distinct CDR3 sequences, about 24% of them singletons. Overall study findings and caveats: Clones linked to disease were reported to show significant enrichment in matched ankylosing spondylitis synovial fluid.

This CDR3 contains 14 residues. V lost 0 bases and J lost 4, with 7 bases in between. Germline V gene lookup returns CDR1 MNHNY and CDR2 SVGAGI (reference sequence). This clonotype was detected ten times or more. Its matching antigen is unknown. This TCR derives from a male donor with ankylosing spondylitis or in good health (not recorded which). Sequences were obtained from blood, either unsorted or a sorted T cell fraction (not recorded which). The chain is built from TRBV6-6 and TRBJ2-1, with TRBD1 as a possible D gene (5 bases). This chain's CDR3 is CASSYSRVYNEQFF. Written as DNA, the CDR3 is TGTGCCAGCAGTTACTCCAGGGTTTACAATGAGCAGTTCTTC.